The next 2 T cell receptor beta chains were all read from a single sample in a study of beta chain features in type 1 diabetes. Every isolated RNA sample was fully reverse transcribed, so sequencing captured expressed TCRB transcripts. Repertoires were generated with immunoSEQ multiplex PCR, while TCRdb's copy carries only in-frame clones and drops some. The top ten clones hold approximately 1.3% of a sample with 140,000 to 150,000 clones, roughly a tenth of them seen once. The sequenced sample consisted of naive CD4+ T cells from blood. The receptors originated from a man between 18 and 29 years old in good health.

This clone was seen only a few times. The V gene is TRBV18, the J gene TRBJ2-2; D is unresolved. V lost 2 bases and J 5 bases, leaving 12 bases between the germline ends. There are 15 residues in the CDR3. Germline V gene sequence: CDR1 KGHSH, CDR2 LQKENI. CDR3: CASSPIEVPTGELFF. CDR3 coding DNA: TGTGCCAGCTCACCAATCGAGGTACCAACCGGGGAGCTGTTTTTT. The variable domain in full, with the rest retrieved from reference TRBV18 and TRBJ2-2, is NAGVMQNPRHLVRRRGQEARLRCSPMKGHSHVYWYRQLPEEGLKFMVYLQKENIIDESGMPKERFSAEFPKEGPSILRIQQVVRGDSAAYFCASSPIEVPTGELFFGEGSRLTVL.

This clone was counted many times. The chain is built from TRBV7-9 and TRBJ1-1; D ambiguous. The germline V gene has CDR1 SEHNR and CDR2 FQNEAQ (reference sequence). The CDR3 is 12 amino acids. V dropped 7 bases and J dropped 1 base, with 7 bases sitting between them. Here the CDR3 reads CASTRSNTEAFF. The DNA for the CDR3 is TGTGCCAGCACCCGGTCGAACACTGAAGCTTTCTTT.